This section outlines one TCR beta chain sequence together with its context. CDR1 is DFQATT, CDR2 SNEGSKA, per germline (reference sequence). The length of the CDR3 is 11 residues. Trimming took off 6 bases at V and 4 bases at J, with 9 bases between the two ends. The table came from immunoSEQ multiplex PCR; TCRdb's copy has only in-frame clones and leaves some out. Of tens of thousands of clones listed, 79% are singletons. The data originate from a study of blood T cell repertoires in COVID-19. The overall study: Spain, Italy and the United States supplied samples that represented acute and convalescent COVID-19.

Sequenced: peripheral blood. The sequence was obtained from a man in his 60s with active or convalescent COVID-19. The V gene is TRBV20-1, the J gene TRBJ1-2, with no clear D. CDR3 amino acids: CSAPLAYGYTF. CDR3 coding DNA: TGCAGTGCGCCACTTGCCTATGGCTACACCTTC.